Below, 18 T cell receptor beta chains from the same sample are listed, as sequenced in a study of T cells of healthy individuals. One entry per CDR3 protein results from TCRdb running MiXCR on the 5' RACE reads. The table records about 100,000 distinct CDR3 sequences, roughly a sixth of them present only once. The receptors derive from a human donor in good health.

As regards this clonotype: A much larger clone sits a single nucleotide away, making a read error possible. The gene calls are TRBV29-1 and TRBJ1-6; TRBD1 matches 7 bases. The CDR3 has 13 residues. Germline-derived CDR1 and CDR2 are SQVTM and ANQGSEA. Written as DNA, the CDR3 is TGCAACGTTGGCACAGGGGTAGGATCACCCCTCCACTTT. It encodes CNVGTGVGSPLHF.

This clonotype was recorded many times. V gene TRBV4-3 combines with J gene TRBJ2-6; 7 positions agree with TRBD1. This CDR3 has 18 amino acids. Germline-derived CDR1 and CDR2 are LGHNA and YSLEER. V shed 1 base and J 0 bases; nucleotides not matched to a gene: 6. The DNA for the CDR3 is TGCGCCAGCAGCCAAGTACAACAGGGGTTCTCTGGGGCCAACGTCCTGACTTTC. Amino acids: CASSQVQQGFSGANVLTF.

This clonotype has a count of ten or more. The rearrangement uses TRBV20-1 and TRBJ2-7, with TRBD1 identical over 9 bases. Germline CDR1 and CDR2: DFQATT and SNEGSKA (reference sequence). The ends lost 6 bases at V and 7 bases at J; junction bases unmatched: 13. The CDR3 loop spans 14 amino acids. The CDR3 sequence is CSATGGVMPGEQYF. CDR3 bases: TGCAGTGCAACAGGGGGCGTCATGCCTGGGGAGCAGTACTTC.

The chain recombines TRBV20-1 with TRBJ1-5; possibly TRBD1 for D (5 bases). Per the germline V gene, CDR1 is DFQATT and CDR2 is SNEGSKA (reference sequence). There are 14 residues in the CDR3. Trimming cost V 2 bases and J 7 bases, with 15 bases left between them. The CDR3 loop is CSARNGGSGQPQHF. For the CDR3, the DNA is TGCAGTGCTAGAAACGGGGGATCGGGACAGCCCCAGCATTTT.

The chain links TRBV6-5 to TRBJ2-2; D ambiguous. Trimming removed 8 bases at V and 4 bases at J, with 11 bases between. The CDR3 loop spans 13 amino acids. Germline V gene sequence: CDR1 MNHEY, CDR2 SVGAGI. CDR3 protein: CASWWGSTGELFF. CDR3 DNA sequence: TGTGCCAGCTGGTGGGGTTCCACCGGGGAGCTGTTTTTT.

V usage is TRBV7-6 and J usage is TRBJ2-7, with 8 bases fitting TRBD1. The CDR3 is 16 amino acids. The J segment lost 5 bases and the V segment lost 0 bases, leaving 9 bases of the junction unmatched. Looked up from germline, CDR1 is SGHVS and CDR2 is FNYEAQ. The CDR3 here is CASSLAYRDRRDEQYF. The DNA for the CDR3 is TGTGCCAGCAGCTTAGCATATAGGGACAGGAGAGACGAGCAGTACTTC.

This clonotype was seen a few times. The V gene is TRBV9, the J gene TRBJ2-1; unclear D gene. Germline V gene sequence: CDR1 SGDLS, CDR2 YYNGEE. The CDR3 consists of 13 residues. V lost 0 bases and J lost 8, with 9 bases in between. This CDR3 reads CASSVGSFHEQFF. CDR3 bases: TGTGCCAGCAGCGTAGGGAGTTTCCATGAGCAGTTCTTC.

The CDR3 loop is CASSRSGSRGETQYF. In DNA, the CDR3 is TGTGCCAGCAGTCGTAGCGGGAGTAGGGGGGAGACCCAGTACTTC. This rearrangement joins TRBV6-5 to TRBJ2-5; TRBD2 aligns across 9 bases. After removal of 5 bases from V and 5 bases from J, the junction contained 9 bases not matched to a gene. CDR1 MNHEY and CDR2 SVGAGI come from the germline V gene. The CDR3 spans 15 residues.

In its sample, this clonotype was seen many times. This rearrangement joins TRBV24-1 to TRBJ2-1; 7 bases fit TRBD2. The V gene end was trimmed by 10 bases and the J gene end by 7 bases; junction bases not matched to a gene: 6. CDR1 is KGHDR and CDR2 is SFDVKD in the germline V gene. This CDR3 contains 12 residues. The chain's CDR3 is CATQREGNEQFF. The CDR3 region has the DNA TGTGCCACACAGCGGGAAGGGAATGAGCAGTTCTTC.

Ten or more counts support this clonotype. V is TRBV29-1 and J is TRBJ2-5; D perhaps matches TRBD1 (6 bases). V lost 7 bases to trimming and J lost 5 bases, with 14 bases between them. CDR1 and CDR2 from the germline V gene are SQVTM and ANQGSEA. CDR3 size: 12 residues. The CDR3 sequence is CSGAHRVETQYF. The CDR3 DNA is TGCAGCGGAGCCCACAGGGTTGAGACCCAGTACTTC.

This clonotype has only a few counts. V is TRBV6-1 and J is TRBJ1-1, with a tentative D call TRBD1 (6 bases). This CDR3 contains 14 residues. The V gene's germline CDR1 is MNHNS and CDR2 SASEGT. With 6 bases removed from V and 4 bases from J, the gap between germline ends came to 15 bases. The CDR3 region is CASRSQGSGTEAFF. Written as DNA, the CDR3 is TGTGCCAGCAGAAGTCAGGGGAGCGGCACTGAAGCTTTCTTT.

This clonotype was detected ten times or more. This chain connects TRBV20-1 to TRBJ1-2; no definite D call. This CDR3 has 15 residues. The germline V gene encodes CDR1 DFQATT and CDR2 SNEGSKA (reference sequence). V was trimmed by 0 bases and J by 3 bases, leaving 14 bases between them. DNA for the CDR3: TGCAGTGCTAGAGATCAACACAGCCTAGACTATGGCTACACCTTC. Protein: CSARDQHSLDYGYTF.

In this sample, this clonotype turned up a few times. The chain has TRBV7-8 and TRBJ2-5; D is unclear. V was cut by 3 bases and J by 2 bases, with 10 bases left in between. This CDR3 is built from 14 residues. Germline V lookup: CDR1 SGHVS, CDR2 FQNEAQ. The CDR3 DNA sequence: TGTGCCAGCAGCTTTGGACGGCTACAAGAGACCCAGTACTTC. This sequence encodes CASSFGRLQETQYF.

CDR3 protein: CASRPDSWDTQYF. In DNA form, the CDR3 reads TGTGCCAGCAGACCGGACTCTTGGGATACGCAGTATTTT. V gene TRBV6-2 or TRBV6-3 combines with J gene TRBJ2-3; D may be TRBD2 (5 bases). The germline V and J ends were trimmed by 6 bases and 6 bases, with 13 bases remaining between them. The CDR3 contains 13 residues. The germline gives CDR1 MNHEY, CDR2 SVGEGT.

With regard to this clonotype: Here the CDR3 omits its conserved ending phenylalanine or tryptophan, so a read error is the likely source. J is TRBJ1-1 and V is TRBV9; D unclear. The CDR3 is 13 amino acids. Germline V gene data show CDR1 as SGDLS and CDR2 as YYNGEE. Trimming cost V 0 bases and J 2 bases, with 5 bases left between them. CDR3 in DNA: TGTGCCAGCAGCGTAGAAGCTAACACTGAAGCTTTCTCT. Translation gives CASSVEANTEAFS.

This clonotype has just a few counts. V gene TRBV4-2 combines with J gene TRBJ2-7; the D gene is possibly TRBD1 (5 bases). Germline V gives CDR1 LGHNA, CDR2 YNFKEQ. The ends were cut back, 2 bases at V and 5 bases at J, with 10 bases in the middle. There are 13 residues in the CDR3. CDR3 sequence (DNA): TGTGCCAGCAGCCAACGTGTCAGGGACGAGCAGTACTTC. Its translation is CASSQRVRDEQYF.

This clonotype was counted a few times. The V and J genes are TRBV9 and TRBJ2-1; D remains ambiguous. This CDR3 spans 13 amino acids. CDR1 SGDLS and CDR2 YYNGEE come from the germline V gene. V lost 4 bases and J 7 bases, leaving 12 bases between the germline ends. CDR3 loop: CASSRVERNEQFF. CDR3 coding DNA: TGTGCCAGCAGCCGAGTTGAAAGGAATGAGCAGTTCTTC.

Details on this clonotype: This may arise from a read error, as a much more abundant clone is one base away. The CDR3 does not close with the conserved phenylalanine or tryptophan, likely indicating a read error. The chain uses TRBV6-5 and TRBJ1-1; D remains unclear. V gave up 8 bases and J gave up 0 bases, with 10 bases separating them. CDR1 and CDR2 from the germline V gene are MNHEY and SVGAGI. This CDR3 is built from 13 residues. The CDR3 coding sequence is TGTGCCAGCGTTGACGTTATGAACACTGAAGCTTTCTCT. Encoded protein: CASVDVMNTEAFS.